This T cell receptor beta chain is from a study of T-cell reconstitution after alpha-beta-depleted transplantation in children (dated by TCRdb to 2016 to 2017). At the level of the whole study: Using TCR repertoire profiling, the study followed T-cell immune reconstitution in a quantitative way in children after TCRalphabeta/CD19-depleted allogeneic hematopoietic cell transplantation.

This clonotype was counted many times. The antigen it recognizes is unknown. Relative to the germline gene, one junction end is altered; a read error may explain this. Library prep was done by PCR. Sequencer: Illumina HiSeq 2500. Molecular barcoding was employed in the preparation of TCR libraries, with unique molecular identifiers being used to normalize TCRbeta repertoire quantification. TCRdb handled the public reads itself, with Q25 trimming in fastp and clone calling in MiXCR, and kept productive beta chains. When rows share a CDR3 protein, they turn into one entry using the most common DNA and genes. In this sample the table shows under 450,000 distinct CDR3 sequences, about 14% of which occur a single time. In total, the top ten clones hold about 3.9% of the sample. From cysteine to phenylalanine, the CDR3 is 11 amino acids long. The only DNA kept is the CDR3, 33 bases in frame from the first base. The germline V gene specifies SGHAT as CDR1 and FQNNGV as CDR2.

This specimen was PBMCs, taken from the stem cell graft. The clonotype was recovered from a human donor who donated a stem cell graft to a child with Fanconi anemia. This sequence uses TRBV11-2 and TRBJ2-4; the D segment cannot be called with confidence. DNA sequence: TGTGCCAGCAGCTTGAAAAGCATTCAGTACTTC. Its protein reads: CASSLKSIQYF.